What follows are 27 T cell receptor beta chains derived from one specimen sequenced in a study of identical twins. TCRdb reanalysed the 5' RACE reads using MiXCR and keeps one entry per CDR3 protein. The table records 450,000 or so distinct CDR3 sequences, around 14% of them present only once. This sample also belongs to another study, concerning yellow fever vaccine responses in identical twins.

The sample comprised CD4+ T cells sorted from blood. Every receptor here comes from a woman aged 18-30 years in good health.

The gene calls are TRBV7-8 and TRBJ2-2; 12 bases line up with TRBD2. The V gene end was trimmed by 1 base and the J gene end by 3 bases; junction bases not matched to a gene: 6. The CDR3 loop spans 18 amino acids. Germline values: CDR1 SGHVS, CDR2 FQNEAQ. CDR3 in DNA: TGTGCCAGCAGCTTAGGTAGACTAGCGGGAGAGTACACCGGGGAGCTGTTTTTT. It encodes CASSLGRLAGEYTGELFF.

The chain combines TRBV18 with TRBJ2-5; TRBD2 matches 12 bases. The trim removed 3 bases at V and 2 bases at J, leaving 7 bases unmatched. Germline V CDR1 and CDR2: KGHSH, LQKENI. This CDR3 comprises 17 residues. CDR3 nucleotides: TGTGCCAGCTCACCGTACCCTAGCGGGAGGGGGCAAGAGACCCAGTACTTC. It codes for CASSPYPSGRGQETQYF.

This clonotype was detected only a few times. The chain is built from TRBV5-8 and TRBJ2-7; perhaps TRBD1 as D (6 bases). With 4 bases removed from V and 2 bases from J, the gap between germline ends came to 10 bases. Germline V gene data show CDR1 as SGHTS and CDR2 as YDEGEE. The CDR3 is made up of 13 amino acids. Here the CDR3 DNA reads TGTGCCAGCAGCCGAAGGACAGCCTACGAGCAGTACTTC. This translates into CASSRRTAYEQYF.

The gene calls are TRBV15 and TRBJ2-2; TRBD2 is a possible D gene (6 bases). CDR1 and CDR2 from the germline V gene are LNHNV and YYDKDF (reference sequence). The ends were cut back, 8 bases at V and 6 bases at J, with 10 bases in the middle. CDR3 length: 12 residues. CDR3 coding DNA: TGTGCCACCGGGGTAGCGGCCGGGGAGCTGTTTTTT. Translating gives CATGVAAGELFF. Full variable domain (remainder filled in from reference TRBV15 and TRBJ2-2): DAMVIQNPRYQVTQFGKPVTLSCSQTLNHNVMYWYQQKSSQAPKLLFHYYDKDFNNEADTPDNFQSRRPNTSFCFLDIRSPGLGDTAMYLCATGVAAGELFFGEGSRLTVL.

The chain employs TRBV11-2 and TRBJ2-4; 12 bases line up with TRBD2. V lost 2 bases and J lost 2; bases outside the gene matches: 16. From germline, CDR1 is SGHAT and CDR2 FQNNGV. The CDR3 totals 21 residues. As DNA, the CDR3 is TGTGCCAGCAGCTTACCCGGACTAGCGGGGAGGCGCCAGGGGTCCAAAAACATTCAGTACTTC. Translated, it gives CASSLPGLAGRRQGSKNIQYF.

This clonotype was counted between two and nine times. This chain connects TRBV6-2 or TRBV6-3 to TRBJ2-2, with D tentatively TRBD1 or TRBD2 (5 bases each). V lost 2 bases, J lost 1 base, and 20 bases lay in between. In germline, CDR1 is MNHEY, CDR2 SVGEGT. The CDR3 runs 19 residues. CDR3 nucleotide sequence: TGTGCCAGCAGTTACATCCCACCCGGGGCGGAGCGGAACACCGGGGAGCTGTTTTTT. As protein: CASSYIPPGAERNTGELFF.

This clonotype was detected only a few times. The chain employs TRBV3-1 and TRBJ2-1, with TRBD2 identical over 10 bases. V dropped 0 bases and J dropped 9; count of bases not matched to a gene: 5. Looked up from germline, CDR1 is LGHDT and CDR2 is YNNKEL (reference sequence). This CDR3 spans 15 amino acids. The CDR3 DNA sequence: TGTGCCAGCAGCCAAGACAAGCGGGGGGGCGGTGAGCAGTTCTTC. Translated, it gives CASSQDKRGGGEQFF.

This clonotype was seen more than once but under ten times. The CDR3 loop reads CASSGDRTGNTIYF. The DNA for the CDR3 is TGTGCCAGCAGTGGGGACAGGACAGGAAACACCATATATTTT. The chain combines TRBV6-5 with TRBJ1-3; TRBD1 agrees at 8 bases. This CDR3 comprises 14 residues. The germline gives CDR1 MNHEY, CDR2 SVGAGI. The V gene end was trimmed by 5 bases and the J gene end by 4 bases; junction bases not matched to a gene: 4.

The rearrangement joins TRBV6-5 to TRBJ2-7, with a possible D match to TRBD1 (5 bases). Trimming pared 2 bases from V and 0 bases from J, leaving 14 bases between. CDR3 length: 16 amino acids. Germline CDR1 reads MNHEY; CDR2 reads SVGAGI. The CDR3 DNA reads TGTGCCAGCAGTTACCGTGGGGCGGACCTCTCCTACGAGCAGTACTTC. The encoded protein is CASSYRGADLSYEQYF.

This clonotype came up many times. The V call is TRBV4-3, the J call TRBJ2-1, with 8 bases lining up with TRBD2. In germline, CDR1 is LGHNA, CDR2 YSLEER. There are 14 residues in the CDR3. The ends lost 4 bases at V and 8 bases at J; junction bases unmatched: 7. The CDR3 protein is CASSLIPGRDEQFF. CDR3 DNA sequence: TGCGCCAGCAGCCTAATCCCCGGGAGGGATGAGCAGTTCTTC.

The table lists this clonotype with many counts. The chain couples TRBV29-1 to TRBJ1-1, with TRBD1 identical over 8 bases. CDR3 length: 14 amino acids. Germline assignment: CDR1 SQVTM and CDR2 ANQGSEA. V lost 6 bases and J lost 4; bases outside the gene matches: 10. The CDR3 DNA reads TGCAGCGTCGGAAACAGGGGGGTTGCCACTGAAGCTTTCTTT. It specifies CSVGNRGVATEAFF.

The rearrangement uses TRBV4-3 and TRBJ2-7; 7 nucleotides line up with TRBD2. The CDR3 covers 16 residues. J lost 6 bases, V lost 6 bases, and 17 bases had no gene match. Germline CDR1 reads LGHNA; CDR2 reads YSLEER. The CDR3 DNA is TGCGCCAGCAGACGGGCGGGAGAAAGTCTTCCCTGCGAGCAGTACTTC. It codes for CASRRAGESLPCEQYF.

There are many counts of this clonotype. The CDR3 region has the DNA TGTGCCAGCACCTCCCGGGGCGGGACGGTCACCGGGGAGCTGTTTTTT. Its translation: CASTSRGGTVTGELFF. The V call is TRBV12-3 or TRBV12-4, the J call TRBJ2-2; D might be TRBD2 (6 bases). V was cut by 7 bases and J by 4 bases, with 19 bases left in between. CDR3 size: 16 residues.

This clonotype was seen only a few times. The CDR3 loop reads CASGVLGDYSNYGYTF. In DNA, the CDR3 is TGTGCCAGCGGAGTACTAGGGGACTATTCTAACTATGGCTACACCTTC. This chain connects TRBV12-3 or TRBV12-4 to TRBJ1-2, with D maybe TRBD1 (5 bases). This CDR3 spans 16 amino acids. V lost 8 bases to trimming and J lost 0 bases, with 19 bases between them.

This clonotype was detected many times. The chain combines TRBV12-3 or TRBV12-4 with TRBJ2-7; D is perhaps TRBD1 (6 bases). V shed 5 bases and J shed 3 bases, with 23 bases lying between them. The CDR3 runs 17 residues. CDR3 sequence: CASSPYRQAWVGYEQYF. The CDR3, as DNA: TGTGCCAGCAGTCCCTATCGACAGGCTTGGGTTGGCTACGAGCAGTACTTC.

The chain carries TRBV15 and TRBJ2-1; the match to TRBD2 covers 12 bases. CDR1 LNHNV and CDR2 YYDKDF come from the germline V gene (reference sequence). This CDR3 spans 16 amino acids. V shed 0 bases, J shed 4 bases, and the junction held 1 base outside the gene matches. CDR3 sequence reads: CATSRELAGGYNEQFF. CDR3 sequence (DNA): TGTGCCACCAGCAGAGAGCTAGCGGGAGGGTACAATGAGCAGTTCTTC.

V is TRBV7-3 and J is TRBJ2-2; D unresolved. Trimming cost V 1 base and J 6 bases, with 9 bases left between them. Germline loops: CDR1 SGHTA, CDR2 FQGTGA. This CDR3 region has 14 residues. The CDR3 loop reads CASSLSKTAGELFF. The CDR3 DNA is TGTGCCAGCAGCTTAAGTAAGACGGCCGGGGAGCTGTTTTTT.

The sample holds a few counts of this clonotype. The rearrangement links TRBV6-1 to TRBJ2-7; 10 bases map to TRBD1. V lost 9 bases to trimming and J lost 7 bases; unmatched junction nucleotides: 12. CDR1 MNHNS and CDR2 SASEGT come from the germline V gene. The CDR3 is 14 residues long. The DNA of the CDR3 is TGTGCCAGTCTTGGGGGGACAGGGGTAGGGGAGCAGTACTTC. Encoded protein: CASLGGTGVGEQYF.

The chain uses TRBV5-1 and TRBJ2-7; the D gene is possibly TRBD2 (7 bases). Germline V lookup: CDR1 SGHRS, CDR2 YFSETQ. V lost 4 bases, J lost 4 bases, and 18 bases lay in between. This CDR3 comprises 15 residues. The CDR3 spells CASSLRGGGFYEQYF. The CDR3 nucleotides read TGCGCCAGCAGCCTCCGGGGAGGGGGGTTTTACGAGCAGTACTTC.

This clonotype has more than one count but fewer than ten. V and J are TRBV6-5 and TRBJ2-2; D unresolved. CDR1 and CDR2 (germline): MNHEY, SVGAGI. V was pared by 2 bases and J by 0 bases, with 10 bases between. The CDR3 runs 16 residues. CDR3: CASSYAVVANTGELFF. The CDR3, as DNA: TGTGCCAGCAGTTACGCGGTCGTCGCGAACACCGGGGAGCTGTTTTTT.

The genes are TRBV7-7 and TRBJ2-2; 8 bases map to TRBD1. Germline loops: CDR1 SSHAT, CDR2 FNYEAQ (reference sequence). This CDR3 has 15 residues. The CDR3 DNA is TGTGCTAGCGCCCAGGGGGCATGGGGCACCGGGGAGCTGTTTTTT. Residues: CASAQGAWGTGELFF.

This clonotype was counted between two and nine times. The chain couples TRBV15 to TRBJ2-1; TRBD2 matches at 9 bases. The length of the CDR3 is 16 residues. V lost 8 bases and J lost 4; bases outside the gene matches: 12. The germline CDR1 and CDR2 sequences are LNHNV and YYDKDF (reference sequence). The CDR3 protein is CATCQIRTSGYNEQFF. The CDR3 nucleotides read TGTGCCACCTGTCAGATCAGAACTAGCGGGTACAATGAGCAGTTCTTC.

This clonotype occurred many times. In DNA form, the CDR3 reads TGCGCCAGCAGCGCGACAGCGAACACCGGGGAGCTGTTTTTT. Its translation: CASSATANTGELFF. The chain employs TRBV5-1 and TRBJ2-2; D perhaps matches TRBD1 (5 bases). The CDR3 has 14 residues. Germline values: CDR1 SGHRS, CDR2 YFSETQ. The V and J ends lost 4 bases and 0 bases respectively, with 7 bases between them.

The chain carries TRBV20-1 and TRBJ2-7; D not resolved. This CDR3 is 13 amino acids long. CDR1 DFQATT and CDR2 SNEGSKA come from the germline V gene (reference sequence). Trimming stripped 1 base from V and 3 bases from J, with 10 bases between. This CDR3 reads CSARADISYEQYF. The DNA for the CDR3 is TGCAGTGCTAGAGCCGACATCAGCTACGAGCAGTACTTC.

The chain links TRBV29-1 to TRBJ1-1, with a weak D call TRBD1 (6 bases). The CDR3 sequence is 14 residues long. V lost 4 bases and J 1 base, leaving 13 bases between the germline ends. Germline loops: CDR1 SQVTM, CDR2 ANQGSEA. CDR3: CSVAAGAGNTEAFF. CDR3 coding DNA: TGCAGCGTTGCAGCGGGGGCTGGGAACACTGAAGCTTTCTTT.

This clonotype came up a few times. The V call is TRBV4-1, the J call TRBJ2-3; 10 bases fit TRBD1. This CDR3 region has 17 residues. Germline V gene data show CDR1 as MGHRA and CDR2 as YSYEKL. V lost 3 bases to trimming and J lost 6 bases; unmatched junction nucleotides: 12. CDR3 amino acids: CASSHLGRDRGSDTQYF. The CDR3, as DNA: TGCGCCAGCAGCCATCTCGGAAGGGACAGGGGATCCGATACGCAGTATTTT.

This clonotype was counted between two and nine times. The rearrangement links TRBV29-1 to TRBJ2-2; 11 positions match TRBD2. The CDR3 runs 15 residues. Germline loops: CDR1 SQVTM, CDR2 ANQGSEA. V shed 4 bases and J 2 bases; nucleotides not matched to a gene: 3. CDR3 sequence (DNA): TGCAGCGTTGGGACTAGCGGGTCCAACACCGGGGAGCTGTTTTTT. It yields the protein CSVGTSGSNTGELFF.